A single sample is the source of the 22 T cell receptor beta chains below, sequenced in a study of T cell clones after liver transplantation. TCRdb keeps only in-frame clones here, not all; method: immunoSEQ multiplex PCR. The data contain about 51,000 clones, less than 90% of them seen just once; the ten biggest clones take up approximately 14%. This specimen consisted of CD8+ T cells from blood, obtained 12 months after liver transplant. All receptors derive from a human patient who received a liver transplant. Some T cells may have come from the graft donor.

The table lists this clone with a count of one. The rearrangement links TRBV19 to TRBJ2-1; the D gene is possibly TRBD2 (6 bases). Trimming stripped 6 bases from V and 5 bases from J, with 14 bases between. Per germline, CDR1 LNHDA and CDR2 SQIVND (reference sequence). This CDR3 has 14 amino acids. The CDR3 DNA is TGTGCCAGTAGGACGGGACTGATTGACAATGAGCAGTTCTTC. This sequence encodes CASRTGLIDNEQFF.

This chain connects TRBV12-5 to TRBJ1-2, with D maybe TRBD1 (6 bases). The CDR3 runs to 22 residues. The germline V and J ends were trimmed by 3 bases and 3 bases, with 35 bases remaining between them. Germline CDR1 is LGHNT and CDR2 is FRNRAP. DNA for the CDR3: TGTGCTAGTGGTTTTTCGGACAGACCTTTCGGTGAGGCCTCCCCTATGGACTATGGCTACACCTTC. This gives the protein CASGFSDRPFGEASPMDYGYTF. Full variable domain (missing parts from reference TRBV12-5 and TRBJ1-2): DARVTQTPRHKVTEMGQEVTMRCQPILGHNTVFWYRQTMMQGLELLAYFRNRAPLDDSGMPKDRFSAEMPDATLATLKIQPSEPRDSAVYFCASGFSDRPFGEASPMDYGYTFGSGTRLTVV.

The genes are TRBV7-9 and TRBJ1-1, with 7 positions matching TRBD1. Germline V CDR1 and CDR2: SEHNR, FQNEAQ (reference sequence). The V gene end was trimmed by 5 bases and the J gene end by 1 base; junction bases not matched to a gene: 7. The CDR3 runs to 15 residues. The CDR3: CASSADRVWNTEAFF. CDR3 nucleotides: TGTGCCAGCAGCGCCGACAGGGTATGGAACACTGAAGCTTTCTTT.

The V call is TRBV27, the J call TRBJ2-7; D remains unclear. The CDR3 length is 13 residues. With 1 base removed from V and 2 bases from J, the gap between germline ends came to 6 bases. Germline CDR1 MNHEY, CDR2 SMNVEV (reference sequence). The CDR3 reads CASSLFSTYEQYF. The CDR3 nucleotides read TGTGCCAGCAGTTTATTCTCCACCTACGAGCAGTACTTC.

Here the CDR3 reads CASRPSPNYGYTF. In DNA, the CDR3 is TGTGCCAGCAGACCCTCACCAAACTATGGCTACACCTTC. The chain couples TRBV5-4 to TRBJ1-2; no clear D. Germline V lookup: CDR1 SGHNT, CDR2 YYREEE (reference sequence). The CDR3 totals 13 residues. Trimming stripped 5 bases from V and 2 bases from J, with 10 bases between.

This chain connects TRBV5-1 to TRBJ1-2, with 8 bases aligning to TRBD1. This CDR3 region has 17 residues. Germline V gives CDR1 SGHRS, CDR2 YFSETQ. Germline trimming cut 4 bases from V and 1 base from J; bases unmatched to any gene: 12. Here the CDR3 DNA reads TGCGCCAGCAGCCGCCAGCAGCTTGGACAGGGTAACTATGGCTACACCTTC. Translation: CASSRQQLGQGNYGYTF.

The chain carries TRBV27 and TRBJ2-2; TRBD1 is a possible D gene (6 bases). CDR3 size: 13 residues. In germline, CDR1 is MNHEY, CDR2 SMNVEV (reference sequence). The germline V and J ends were trimmed by 3 bases and 5 bases, with 7 bases remaining between them. CDR3 region: CASSFQGTGELFF. The CDR3 region has the DNA TGTGCCAGCAGTTTCCAGGGGACCGGGGAGCTGTTTTTT.

The genes are TRBV5-1 and TRBJ2-1, with D perhaps matching TRBD1 (6 bases). CDR3 length: 16 amino acids. The germline gives CDR1 SGHRS, CDR2 YFSETQ. Trimming stripped 0 bases from V and 2 bases from J, with 12 bases between. The DNA for the CDR3 is TGCGCCAGCAGCTTGGCCGGGCAGGGGCCCTACAATGAGCAGTTCTTC. Translating it yields CASSLAGQGPYNEQFF.

The chain joins TRBV19 to TRBJ2-5, with D tentatively TRBD1 (6 bases). Germline loops: CDR1 LNHDA, CDR2 SQIVND (reference sequence). V lost 9 bases and J lost 1, with 18 bases in between. This CDR3 spans 15 amino acids. The CDR3 DNA sequence: TGTGCCAGCCCCCCTCCACAGGGTTTCCAAGAGACCCAGTACTTC. Protein: CASPPPQGFQETQYF.

The chain has TRBV2 and TRBJ1-1; D gene unclear. The CDR3 is made up of 13 amino acids. From germline, CDR1 is SNHLY and CDR2 FYNNEI. The V end lost 10 bases, the J end lost 7 bases, and 19 bases lay between the germline ends. CDR3 nucleotides: TGTGCCATACCAACTCCCCGTGGGCTTGAAGCTTTCTTT. Translating it yields CAIPTPRGLEAFF.

The rearrangement uses TRBV5-6 and TRBJ2-7, with D perhaps TRBD1 (6 bases). The CDR3 sequence is 12 residues long. The V end was cut by 4 bases, the J end by 4 bases, with 9 bases between. Germline lookup yields CDR1 SGHDT and CDR2 YYEEEE. The CDR3 here is CASSGTRYEQYF. The CDR3 region has the DNA TGTGCCAGCAGCGGGACAAGGTACGAGCAGTACTTC.

The chain recombines TRBV5-6 with TRBJ2-7; the match to TRBD2 covers 7 bases. CDR1 is SGHDT, CDR2 YYEEEE, per germline. V was pared by 5 bases and J by 3 bases, with 5 bases of the junction left unmatched. CDR3 length: 13 amino acids. CDR3 amino acids: CASSPGGDYEQYF. Written as DNA, the CDR3 is TGTGCCAGCAGTCCGGGAGGTGACTACGAGCAGTACTTC.

The V call is TRBV7-9, the J call TRBJ1-1; the D is unclear. Germline V gene sequence: CDR1 SEHNR, CDR2 FQNEAQ (reference sequence). Trimming took 3 bases from V and 3 from J, leaving 8 bases between them. The CDR3 totals 13 residues. CDR3 coding DNA: TGTGCCAGCAGCTTCTCCGGGGACACTGAAGCTTTCTTT. Its protein product is CASSFSGDTEAFF.

The genes are TRBV19 and TRBJ1-5; TRBD1 agrees at 7 bases. Germline V CDR1 and CDR2: LNHDA, SQIVND (reference sequence). This CDR3 has 19 amino acids. With 0 bases clipped from V and 0 bases from J, the junction kept 11 bases outside the gene matches. The CDR3 here is CASSIDSEGAYFSNQPQHF. CDR3 nucleotide sequence: TGTGCCAGTAGTATAGATAGTGAGGGGGCATACTTTAGCAATCAGCCCCAGCATTTT. Full variable domain (outside the CDR3, taken from reference TRBV19 and TRBJ1-5): DGGITQSPKYLFRKEGQNVTLSCEQNLNHDAMYWYRQDPGQGLRLIYYSQIVNDFQKGDIAEGYSVSREKKESFPLTVTSAQKNPTAFYLCASSIDSEGAYFSNQPQHFGDGTRLSIL.

The chain carries TRBV5-1 and TRBJ2-5; D possibly uses TRBD1 or TRBD2 (7 bases each). This CDR3 is 13 amino acids long. Deletions cut 4 bases from V and 5 bases from J, with 12 bases between. CDR1 and CDR2 (germline): SGHRS, YFSETQ. DNA for the CDR3: TGCGCCAGCAGCCCCCAGGGGGGGGAGACCCAGTACTTC. Its translation is CASSPQGGETQYF.

This clone was recorded only once. The chain uses TRBV6-5 and TRBJ2-7, with 7 bases lining up with TRBD1. The CDR3 length is 16 residues. Losses at the gene ends were 0 bases for V and 0 bases for J; bases not matched to a gene: 5. Per the germline V gene, CDR1 is MNHEY and CDR2 is SVGAGI. The CDR3 region is CASSYSTGHISYEQYF. The DNA for the CDR3 is TGTGCCAGCAGTTACTCGACAGGGCACATCTCCTACGAGCAGTACTTC.

The CDR3 nucleotides are TGTGCCAGCAGCGTAGGAGGGGACAGGGGAGGATATGGCTACACCTTC. Protein: CASSVGGDRGGYGYTF. The chain employs TRBV9 and TRBJ1-2; 10 positions match TRBD1. CDR1 SGDLS and CDR2 YYNGEE come from the germline V gene. The J segment lost 5 bases and the V segment lost 0 bases, leaving 7 bases of the junction unmatched. The CDR3 is 16 residues long.

This rearrangement joins TRBV9 to TRBJ1-1; D unclear. This CDR3 has 14 amino acids. Trimming left V 3 bases short and J 5 bases short, with 14 bases between. Germline lookup yields CDR1 SGDLS and CDR2 YYNGEE. CDR3 DNA: TGTGCCAGCAGCGCAGGATGGATAGGGACTGAAGCTTTCTTT. It encodes CASSAGWIGTEAFF. Together with reference TRBV9 and TRBJ1-1, the CDR3 gives the full variable domain: DSGVTQTPKHLITATGQRVTLRCSPRSGDLSVYWYQQSLDQGLQFLIQYYNGEERAKGNILERFSAQQFPDLHSELNLSSLELGDSALYFCASSAGWIGTEAFFGQGTRLTVV.

By proportion, this clone is medium-sized. This chain connects TRBV27 to TRBJ2-2, with 9 bases lining up with TRBD2. The junction had 6 bases not matched to a gene; V was cut back by 6 bases and J by 7 bases. The germline gives CDR1 MNHEY, CDR2 SMNVEV (reference sequence). The CDR3 runs to 14 residues. CDR3 in amino acids: CASRISGSVGELFF. The CDR3 nucleotides read TGTGCCAGCAGGATTAGCGGGAGTGTCGGGGAGCTGTTTTTT.

The CDR3 DNA reads TGTGCCAGCAGCGCCCCGGGACTAGCGGGAGGGCCTTTTCCAGATACGCAGTATTTT. Protein sequence: CASSAPGLAGGPFPDTQYF. The chain employs TRBV9 and TRBJ2-3; 16 nucleotides line up with TRBD2. Looked up from germline, CDR1 is SGDLS and CDR2 is YYNGEE. The CDR3 is 19 amino acids. After removal of 3 bases from V and 4 bases from J, the junction contained 11 bases not matched to a gene.

J is TRBJ1-5 and V is TRBV12-2. TRBV12-2 constitutes a pseudogene. The CDR3 extends over 11 amino acids. This chain's CDR3 is CASRCGQPQHF. CDR3 in DNA: TGTGCAAGTCGTTGTGGACAGCCCCAGCATTTT.

This chain connects TRBV19 to TRBJ2-7, with 7 bases that match TRBD1. The junction had 8 bases not matched to a gene; V was cut back by 5 bases and J by 4 bases. Germline CDR1 and CDR2: LNHDA and SQIVND (reference sequence). This CDR3 contains 14 residues. CDR3 in amino acids: CASSGTDWGYEQYF. The CDR3 region has the DNA TGTGCCAGTAGTGGGACAGATTGGGGATACGAGCAGTACTTC.